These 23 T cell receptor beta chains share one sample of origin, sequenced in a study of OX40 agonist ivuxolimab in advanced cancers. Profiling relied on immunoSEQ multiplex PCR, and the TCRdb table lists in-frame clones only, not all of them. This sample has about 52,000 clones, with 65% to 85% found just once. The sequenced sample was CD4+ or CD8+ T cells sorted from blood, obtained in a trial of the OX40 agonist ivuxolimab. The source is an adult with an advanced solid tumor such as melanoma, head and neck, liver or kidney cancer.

The CDR3 region has the DNA TGTGCCAGCAGTCACCCCACCGGGACGTCTTACGAGCAGTACTTC. It encodes CASSHPTGTSYEQYF. The V gene is TRBV5-4, the J gene TRBJ2-7, with D perhaps given as TRBD1 or TRBD2 (5 bases each). CDR1 is SGHNT and CDR2 is YYREEE in the germline V gene (reference sequence). V lost 5 bases, J lost 4 bases, and 19 bases lay in between. This CDR3 is 15 amino acids long. The full variable domain, with the rest looked up from reference TRBV5-4 and TRBJ2-7, is ETGVTQSPTHLIKTRGQQVTLRCSSQSGHNTVSWYQQALGQGPQFIFQYYREEENGRGNFPPRFSGLQFPNYSSELNVNALELDDSALYLCASSHPTGTSYEQYFGPGTRLTVT.

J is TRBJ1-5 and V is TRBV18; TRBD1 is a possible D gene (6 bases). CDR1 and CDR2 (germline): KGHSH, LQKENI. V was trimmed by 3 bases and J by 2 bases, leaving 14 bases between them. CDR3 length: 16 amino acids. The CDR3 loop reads CASSPAQGGRNQPQHF. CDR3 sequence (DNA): TGTGCCAGCTCACCTGCACAGGGAGGTCGCAATCAGCCCCAGCATTTT.

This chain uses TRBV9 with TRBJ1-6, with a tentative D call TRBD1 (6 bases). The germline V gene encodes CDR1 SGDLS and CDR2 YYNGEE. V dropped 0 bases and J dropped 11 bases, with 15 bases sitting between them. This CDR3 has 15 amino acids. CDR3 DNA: TGTGCCAGCAGCGTAGGCTCTACAGGGTCTCCACCCCTCCACTTT. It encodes CASSVGSTGSPPLHF.

CDR3 in DNA: TGTGCCAGCAGCGATAGAGGGGGGCCGAACACTGAAGCTTTCTTT. Its translation: CASSDRGGPNTEAFF. The rearrangement links TRBV7-8 to TRBJ1-1; D is possibly TRBD1 (6 bases). This CDR3 has 15 residues. V was shortened by 5 bases and J by 1 base, with 14 bases between the two germline ends. In germline, CDR1 is SGHVS, CDR2 FQNEAQ. The full variable domain, its missing parts supplied by reference TRBV7-8 and TRBJ1-1, is GAGVSQSPRYKVAKRGQDVALRCDPISGHVSLFWYQQALGQGPEFLTYFQNEAQLDKSGLPSDRFFAERPEGSVSTLKIQRTQQEDSAVYLCASSDRGGPNTEAFFGQGTRLTVV.

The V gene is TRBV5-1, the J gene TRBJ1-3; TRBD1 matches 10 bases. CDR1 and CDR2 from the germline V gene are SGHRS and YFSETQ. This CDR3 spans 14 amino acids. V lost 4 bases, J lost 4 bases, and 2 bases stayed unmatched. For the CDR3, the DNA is TGCGCCAGCAGCCCGGGACAGGGGGGAAACACCATATATTTT. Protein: CASSPGQGGNTIYF.

The CDR3 here is CASSPPESRPSSYEQYF. CDR3 nucleotides: TGTGCCAGCTCACCACCGGAGAGCAGGCCAAGCTCCTACGAGCAGTACTTC. The V and J genes are TRBV18 and TRBJ2-7; D is unresolved. The CDR3 has 17 amino acids. The V gene lost 0 bases and the J gene lost 0 bases, with 15 bases spanning the gap. The germline CDR1 and CDR2 sequences are KGHSH and LQKENI.

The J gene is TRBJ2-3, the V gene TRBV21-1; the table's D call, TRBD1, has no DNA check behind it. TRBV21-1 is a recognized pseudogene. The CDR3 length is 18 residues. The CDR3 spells CASSKKRTGTTSTDTQYF. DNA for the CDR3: TGTGCCAGCAGCAAAAAAAGGACCGGGACAACTAGCACAGATACGCAGTATTTT.

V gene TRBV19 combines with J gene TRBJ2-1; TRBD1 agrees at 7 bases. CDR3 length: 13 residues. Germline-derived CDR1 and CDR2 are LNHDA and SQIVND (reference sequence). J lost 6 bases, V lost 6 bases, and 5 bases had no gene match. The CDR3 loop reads CASRADRRNEQFF. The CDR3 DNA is TGTGCCAGTAGGGCGGACAGGCGCAATGAGCAGTTCTTC.

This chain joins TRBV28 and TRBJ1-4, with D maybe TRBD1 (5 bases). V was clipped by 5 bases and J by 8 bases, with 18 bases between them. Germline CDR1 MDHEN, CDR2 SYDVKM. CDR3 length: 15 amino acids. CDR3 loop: CASSTAGEPGEKLFF. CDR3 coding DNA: TGTGCCAGCAGTACTGCGGGGGAACCGGGCGAAAAACTGTTTTTT.

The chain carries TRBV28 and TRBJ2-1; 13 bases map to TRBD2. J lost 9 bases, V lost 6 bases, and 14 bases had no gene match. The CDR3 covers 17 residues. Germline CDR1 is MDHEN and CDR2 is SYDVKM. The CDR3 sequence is CASRTSPTSGGAGEQFF. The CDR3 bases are TGTGCCAGCAGGACTTCTCCCACTAGCGGGGGGGCCGGTGAGCAGTTCTTC.

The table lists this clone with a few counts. The CDR3 here is CASRRMGGGYGYTF. The CDR3 coding sequence is TGTGCCAGCAGGCGGATGGGGGGCGGGTATGGCTACACCTTC. The chain couples TRBV6-5 to TRBJ1-2; D possibly corresponds to TRBD1 (6 bases). V dropped 6 bases and J dropped 5 bases, with 16 bases sitting between them. CDR3 length: 14 amino acids. Looked up from germline, CDR1 is MNHEY and CDR2 is SVGAGI.

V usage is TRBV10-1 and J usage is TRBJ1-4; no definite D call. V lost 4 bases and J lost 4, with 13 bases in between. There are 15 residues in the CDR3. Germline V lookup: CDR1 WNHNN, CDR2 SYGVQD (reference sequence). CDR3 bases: TGCGCCAGCAGTGCCGTGGGGATTGGTAATGAAAAACTGTTTTTT. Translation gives CASSAVGIGNEKLFF.

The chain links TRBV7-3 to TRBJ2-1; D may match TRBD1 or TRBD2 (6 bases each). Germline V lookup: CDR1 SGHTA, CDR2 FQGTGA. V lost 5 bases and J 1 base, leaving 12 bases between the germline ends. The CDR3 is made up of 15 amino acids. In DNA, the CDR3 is TGTGCCAGCAGCCTCCTAGGGGGGTCCTACAATGAGCAGTTCTTC. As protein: CASSLLGGSYNEQFF.

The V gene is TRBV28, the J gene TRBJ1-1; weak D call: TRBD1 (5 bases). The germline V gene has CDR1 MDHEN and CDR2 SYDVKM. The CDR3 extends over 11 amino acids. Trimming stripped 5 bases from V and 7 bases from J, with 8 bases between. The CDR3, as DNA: TGTGCCAGCAGTCTGGGACGTGAAGCTTTCTTT. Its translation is CASSLGREAFF. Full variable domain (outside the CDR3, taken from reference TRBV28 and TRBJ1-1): DVKVTQSSRYLVKRTGEKVFLECVQDMDHENMFWYRQDPGLGLRLIYFSYDVKMKEKGDIPEGYSVSREKKERFSLILESASTNQTSMYLCASSLGREAFFGQGTRLTVV.

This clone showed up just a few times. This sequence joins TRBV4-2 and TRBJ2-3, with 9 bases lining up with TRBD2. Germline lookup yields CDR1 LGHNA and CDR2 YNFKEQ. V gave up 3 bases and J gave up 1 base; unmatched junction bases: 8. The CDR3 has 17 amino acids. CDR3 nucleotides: TGTGCCAGCAGCCAGTTCGCGGGGGGGCCGGGCACAGATACGCAGTATTTT. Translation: CASSQFAGGPGTDTQYF.

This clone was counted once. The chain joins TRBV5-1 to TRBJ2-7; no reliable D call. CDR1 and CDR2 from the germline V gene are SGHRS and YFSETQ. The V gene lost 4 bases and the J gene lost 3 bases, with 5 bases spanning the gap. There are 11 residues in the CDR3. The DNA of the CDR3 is TGCGCCAGCAGCGGTATCTACGAGCAGTACTTC. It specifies CASSGIYEQYF. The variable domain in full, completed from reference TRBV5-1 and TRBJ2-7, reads KAGVTQTPRYLIKTRGQQVTLSCSPISGHRSVSWYQQTPGQGLQFLFEYFSETQRNKGNFPGRFSGRQFSNSRSEMNVSTLELGDSALYLCASSGIYEQYFGPGTRLTVT.

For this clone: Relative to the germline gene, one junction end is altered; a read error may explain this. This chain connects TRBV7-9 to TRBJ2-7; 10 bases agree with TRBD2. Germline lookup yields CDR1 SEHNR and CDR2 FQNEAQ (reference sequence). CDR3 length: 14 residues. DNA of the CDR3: TGTGCCAACAGCTCGAGCGGGGGGGCCTACGAGCAGTACTTC. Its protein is CANSSSGGAYEQYF.

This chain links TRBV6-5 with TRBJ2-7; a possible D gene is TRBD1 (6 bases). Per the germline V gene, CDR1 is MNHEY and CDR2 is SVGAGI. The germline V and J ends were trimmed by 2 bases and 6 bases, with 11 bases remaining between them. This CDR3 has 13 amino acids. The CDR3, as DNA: TGTGCCAGCAGTTACCATAGGACAGTCGAGCAGTACTTC. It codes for CASSYHRTVEQYF.

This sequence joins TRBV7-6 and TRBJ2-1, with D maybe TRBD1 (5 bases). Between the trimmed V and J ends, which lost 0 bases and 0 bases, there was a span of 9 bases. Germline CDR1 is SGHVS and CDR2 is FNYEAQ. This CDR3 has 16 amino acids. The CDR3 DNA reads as TGTGCCAGCAGCTTAGCGGGGCACCGCTCCTACAATGAGCAGTTCTTC. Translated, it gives CASSLAGHRSYNEQFF.

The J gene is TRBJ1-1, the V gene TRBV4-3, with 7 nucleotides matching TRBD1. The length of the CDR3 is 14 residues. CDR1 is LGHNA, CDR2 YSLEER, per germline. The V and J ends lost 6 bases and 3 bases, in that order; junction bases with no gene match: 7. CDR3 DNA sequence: TGCGCCAGCAGTCTAGAAACAGGGGACACTGAAGCTTTCTTT. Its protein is CASSLETGDTEAFF.

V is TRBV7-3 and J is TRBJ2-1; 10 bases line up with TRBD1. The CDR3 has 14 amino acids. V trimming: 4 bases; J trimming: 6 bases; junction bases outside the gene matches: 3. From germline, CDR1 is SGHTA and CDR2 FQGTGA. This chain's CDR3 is CASSYGQGVNEQFF. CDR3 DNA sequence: TGTGCCAGCAGCTACGGACAGGGGGTCAATGAGCAGTTCTTC.

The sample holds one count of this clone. The CDR3 nucleotides read TGTGCCAGCAGCTTAGAACGAGGGCGGAGGAACACCGGGGAGCTGTTTTTT. Translating it yields CASSLERGRRNTGELFF. The chain combines TRBV11-3 with TRBJ2-2, with D perhaps matching TRBD2 (5 bases). Trimming removed 0 bases at V and 1 base at J, with 12 bases between. Germline values: CDR1 SGHNT, CDR2 YENEEA. The length of the CDR3 is 17 residues.

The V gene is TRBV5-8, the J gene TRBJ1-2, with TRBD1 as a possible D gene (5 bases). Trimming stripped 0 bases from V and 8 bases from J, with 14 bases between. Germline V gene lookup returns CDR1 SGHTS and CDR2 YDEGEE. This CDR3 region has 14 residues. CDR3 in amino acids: CASSLDSGPRGYTF. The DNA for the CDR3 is TGTGCCAGCAGCTTGGACTCAGGGCCTAGGGGCTACACCTTC.